Reported below is one TCR beta chain. Trimming removed 7 bases at V and 7 bases at J, with 17 bases between. CDR1 LNHDA and CDR2 SQIVND come from the germline V gene (reference sequence). CDR3 length: 14 residues. Authors' data handling: Quantification of nucleated cells was approximated via reference gene primer amplification. Repertoires were generated with immunoSEQ multiplex PCR, while TCRdb's copy carries only in-frame clones and drops some. V and J calls and clone size are those listed in that table; D and trimming were worked out from the DNA. The data hold some 100,000 clones, with 80% to 95% observed a single time. The source of the sample is a study of blood T cell repertoires in COVID-19. Study context: COVID-19 samples, acute and convalescent, were from the United States, Italy and Spain. T cells, B-cell-depleted T cells, or PBMCs supplied cDNA or gDNA.

Material: peripheral blood. The TCR comes from a man in his sixties or seventies with acute or convalescent COVID-19. The chain couples TRBV19 to TRBJ2-1, with D uncertain. CDR3 region: CASTIGVFRNEQFF. The CDR3 DNA sequence: TGTGCCAGTACTATCGGAGTGTTCCGTAATGAGCAGTTCTTC.